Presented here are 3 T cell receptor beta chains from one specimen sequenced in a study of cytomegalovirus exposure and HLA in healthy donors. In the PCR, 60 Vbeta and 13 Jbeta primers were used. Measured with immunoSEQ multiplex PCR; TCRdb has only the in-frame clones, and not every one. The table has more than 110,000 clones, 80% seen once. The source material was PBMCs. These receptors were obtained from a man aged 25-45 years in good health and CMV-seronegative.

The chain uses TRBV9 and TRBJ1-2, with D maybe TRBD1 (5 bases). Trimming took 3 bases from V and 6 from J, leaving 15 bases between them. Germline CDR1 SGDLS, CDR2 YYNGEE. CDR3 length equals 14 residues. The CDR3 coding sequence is TGTGCCAGCAGCGGAAGACAGTTCATACATGGCTACACCTTC. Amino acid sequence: CASSGRQFIHGYTF.

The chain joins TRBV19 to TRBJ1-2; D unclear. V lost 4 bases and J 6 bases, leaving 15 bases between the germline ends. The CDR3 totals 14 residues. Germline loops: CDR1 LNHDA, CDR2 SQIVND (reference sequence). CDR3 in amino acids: CASSTSQKMNGYTF. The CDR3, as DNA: TGTGCCAGTAGTACCTCACAGAAAATGAATGGCTACACCTTC.

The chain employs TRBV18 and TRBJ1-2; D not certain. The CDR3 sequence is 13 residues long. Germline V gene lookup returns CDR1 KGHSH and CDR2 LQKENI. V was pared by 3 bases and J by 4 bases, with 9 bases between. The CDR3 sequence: CASSPDTVYGYTF. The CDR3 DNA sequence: TGTGCCAGCTCACCCGACACCGTCTATGGCTACACCTTC.